The rows below give T cell receptor beta chains drawn from one sample of a study of blood T cell repertoires in COVID-19. Libraries were prepared by immunoSEQ multiplex PCR; TCRdb keeps only in-frame clonotypes and omits some of them. This sample has a few hundred thousand clones, with approximately 87% found just once. Specimen: peripheral blood. The receptors were gathered from a woman in her fifties or sixties who had recovered from COVID-19. CDR3s include the opening cysteine and the closing phenylalanine or tryptophan. A D gene is named only where the DNA matches it firmly. Clone size is given for some rows only: seen once, a few or many times, or a class if the clone is expanded.

TRBD2	TRBV3-1/TRBV3-2	13	TRBJ2-1	NA	TGTGCCAGCGGTCCGGGAGGGGGAAATGAGCAGTTCTTC	CASGPGGGNEQFF
NA	TRBV27	16	TRBJ2-1	NA	TGTGCCAGCAGTCGTACGGCAGCGGAAAGCTACAATGAGCAGTTCTTC	CASSRTAAESYNEQFF
TRBD2	TRBV3-1/TRBV3-2	17	TRBJ2-5	NA	TGTGCCAGCAGCCATTACCCGAGGACTAGCGGCGAAGGGACCCAGTACTTC	CASSHYPRTSGEGTQYF
TRBD1	TRBV7-2	15	TRBJ1-1	many	TGTGCCAGCAGCCAGGGGACAGGGGGCAGGACTGAAGCTTTCTTT	CASSQGTGGRTEAFF
TRBD1	TRBV9	14	TRBJ2-5	NA	TGTGCCAGCAGCCCCAGACAGGGCCAAGAGACCCAGTACTTC	CASSPRQGQETQYF
TRBD1	TRBV5-6	17	TRBJ2-2	once	TGTGCCAGCAGGTTTAACCCGACAGGGACGGGCACCGGGGAGCTGTTTTTT	CASRFNPTGTGTGELFF
NA	TRBV24-1	12	TRBJ1-2	NA	TGTGCCACCAGTGATTCGGGCTATGGCTACACCTTC	CATSDSGYGYTF
TRBD2	TRBV2	16	TRBJ2-3	NA	TGTGCCAGCAGTTTACTGACTAGCGGGGGGGGAGATACGCAGTATTTT	CASSLLTSGGGDTQYF
NA	TRBV10-1	13	TRBJ1-6	few	TGCGCCAGCAGTGATGGCCTCAATTCACCCCTCCACTTT	CASSDGLNSPLHF
TRBD2	TRBV15	16	TRBJ2-3	NA	TGTGCCACCAGCCCCCTGGTCGGGGGGGGCTTAGATACGCAGTATTTT	CATSPLVGGGLDTQYF
NA	TRBV30	14	TRBJ2-6	NA	TGTGCCTGGAGTACAGGGTTTCGGGCCAACGTCCTGACTTTC	CAWSTGFRANVLTF
NA	TRBV29-1	13	TRBJ1-1	once	TGCAGCGTTGAAGTGGAGTGGAACACTGAAGCTTTCTTT	CSVEVEWNTEAFF
NA	TRBV10-3	16	TRBJ1-2	NA	TGTGCCACCGCCGACAGAAACTACAGATTTAACTATGGCTACACCTTC	CATADRNYRFNYGYTF
TRBD2	TRBV18	17	TRBJ2-1	NA	TGTGCCAGCTCAAGGTTCGACCGGACTAGCGGGGGCACTGAGCAGTTCTTC	CASSRFDRTSGGTEQFF
TRBD1	TRBV9	15	TRBJ2-7	few	TGTGCCAGCAGCGCTAATGGACAGGGGAAGGACGAGCAGTACTTC	CASSANGQGKDEQYF
NA	TRBV4-3	15	TRBJ1-6	NA	TGCGCCAGCAGCCAATTTTCGGGGGGCGATTCACCCCTCCACTTT	CASSQFSGGDSPLHF
TRBD2	TRBV27	20	TRBJ2-1	NA	TGTGCCAGCAGTTCCCGACCACTAGCGGGAGGGCCTACGTTATACAATGAGCAGTTCTTC	CASSSRPLAGGPTLYNEQFF
NA	TRBV4-3	15	TRBJ1-2	NA	TGCGCCAGCAGCCAAGTCCGCGGGGGACTATGGAGCTACACCTTC	CASSQVRGGLWSYTF
TRBD1	TRBV6-5	13	TRBJ1-4	NA	TGTGCCAGCCTGGGGACAGCTAATGAAAAACTGTTTTTT	CASLGTANEKLFF
NA	TRBV27	15	TRBJ2-2	NA	TGTGCCACTCGGGTTGGAAGTTTCAACACCGGGGAGCTGTTTTTT	CATRVGSFNTGELFF
NA	TRBV18	15	TRBJ1-2	NA	TGTGCCAGCTCATCTGCGGCCCCTTCTAACTATGGCTACACCTTC	CASSSAAPSNYGYTF
TRBD2	TRBV7-2	17	TRBJ2-3	NA	TGTGCCAGCAGCCTCCACCAACTAGCGGGGTTCACAGATACGCAGTATTTT	CASSLHQLAGFTDTQYF
NA	TRBV5-1	14	TRBJ2-3	NA	TGCGCCAGCAGCTCGGGACTGAACACAGATACGCAGTATTTT	CASSSGLNTDTQYF
NA	TRBV28	15	TRBJ1-4	once	TGTGCCAGCAGTCGACCGGGAGCAACTAATGAAAAACTGTTTTTT	CASSRPGATNEKLFF
NA	TRBV27	13	TRBJ2-1	NA	TGTGCCAGCAGCCTTAACTCCTACAATGAGCAGTTCTTC	CASSLNSYNEQFF
NA	TRBV7-6	14	TRBJ2-1	NA	TGTGCCAGCACAAGGGGGGGCGCCTACAATGAGCAGTTCTTC	CASTRGGAYNEQFF
NA	TRBV6-5	14	TRBJ2-5	NA	TGTGCCAGCAGTTACTCGCACGGCCAAGAGACCCAGTACTTC	CASSYSHGQETQYF
TRBD2	TRBV3-1/TRBV3-2	15	TRBJ2-5	NA	TGTGCCAGCAGCCAAATTTCGGGGGGGGAGGAGACCCAGTACTTC	CASSQISGGEETQYF
NA	TRBV19	15	TRBJ1-1	NA	TGTGCCAGTAGTATAGGGGGCAGAGTGAACACTGAAGCTTTCTTT	CASSIGGRVNTEAFF
TRBD1	TRBV9	15	TRBJ2-7	NA	TGTGCCAGCAGCGCTCGGCCGGGACAGGAATACGAGCAGTACTTC	CASSARPGQEYEQYF
TRBD2	TRBV29-1	14	TRBJ2-7	NA	TGCAGCGTTGAAGCCGGGACTAGGATCGACGAGCAGTACTTC	CSVEAGTRIDEQYF
NA	TRBV28	12	TRBJ1-5	once	TGTGCCAGCAGTTTGGGAGGTCAGCCCCAGCATTTT	CASSLGGQPQHF
TRBD1	TRBV5-6	14	TRBJ1-1	NA	TGTGCCAGCAGCTTGAGGGACAGAAACACTGAAGCTTTCTTT	CASSLRDRNTEAFF
TRBD2	TRBV28	14	TRBJ2-1	NA	TGTGCCAGCAGTTTACTAGCGGGAAATAGGGAGCAGTTCTTC	CASSLLAGNREQFF
NA	TRBV6-5	16	TRBJ2-7	NA	TGTGCCAGCAGTTACTCGAAAGGGGCCTGGTCCTACGAGCAGTACTTC	CASSYSKGAWSYEQYF
NA	TRBV7-2	14	TRBJ1-1	NA	TGTGCCAGCAGCTTATACAGTATGAACACTGAAGCTTTCTTT	CASSLYSMNTEAFF
NA	TRBV9	12	TRBJ1-1	NA	TGTGCCAGCAGCCAAGTCCGGGGTGAAGCTTTCTTT	CASSQVRGEAFF
NA	TRBV7-3	13	TRBJ2-1	NA	TGTGCCAGCAGCTTAGAATGGGGAGGCGAGCAGTTCTTC	CASSLEWGGEQFF